One and the same sample provided the 2 T cell receptor beta chains below, sequenced in a study of T cells after yellow fever vaccination. TCRdb reprocessed the 5' RACE reads via MiXCR and lists one record per CDR3 protein. The profile shows over 150,000 distinct CDR3 sequences, approximately 6.7% of them singletons. This specimen consisted of CD4+ T cells sorted from PBMCs, obtained around 5 days after the first yellow fever vaccination. The source is a man between 18 and 29 years old who received the YFV17D yellow fever vaccine.

This clonotype occurred many times. The gene calls are TRBV6-5 and TRBJ2-6, with no clear D. Germline assignment: CDR1 MNHEY and CDR2 SVGAGI. The CDR3 extends over 17 amino acids. Trimming took off 4 bases at V and 1 base at J, with 14 bases between the two ends. DNA for the CDR3: TGTGCCAGCAGTTCCCGGTGGCGTAGTTCTGGGGCCAACGTCCTGACTTTC. Translated: CASSSRWRSSGANVLTF.

V is TRBV7-9 and J is TRBJ1-6; D might be TRBD1 (6 bases). V lost 1 base and J 10 bases, leaving 11 bases between the germline ends. Germline V CDR1 and CDR2: SEHNR, FQNEAQ (reference sequence). There are 14 residues in the CDR3. CDR3 coding DNA: TGTGCCAGCAGCTTAGATGGGGGGCGGTCACCCCTCCACTTT. It is translated as CASSLDGGRSPLHF.